This T cell receptor (beta chain) comes out of a study of OX40 agonist ivuxolimab in advanced cancers. About the research overall: Patients received ivuxolimab, an agonistic anti-OX40 (CD134) antibody.

V lost 3 bases and J lost 3; bases outside the gene matches: 1. This CDR3 is built from 14 residues. Germline V CDR1 and CDR2: MGHDK, SYGVNS. This clone was recorded only once. Its matching antigen is unknown. Whole-study findings and limits: In the 0.1-3.0 mg/kg groups, partial responders showed among the lowest expansion. Both CD4+ and CD8+ T cell populations in blood had undergone clonal expansion by week 6 at 0.1 to 3.0 mg/kg. Expanded peripheral T-cell antigen specificity went undetermined.

Clones were read by immunoSEQ multiplex PCR, and TCRdb kept only the in-frame ones, dropping some. The sample consists of about 61,000 clones, 70% to 90% of them appearing once. This clonotype originated in an adult with an advanced solid tumor such as melanoma, head and neck, liver or kidney cancer. The rearrangement uses TRBV25-1 and TRBJ2-3; 9 bases are shared with TRBD1. The input for sequencing was CD4+ or CD8+ T cells sorted from blood, taken in a trial of the OX40 agonist ivuxolimab. This CDR3 is CASSDGQGTDTQYF. The DNA for the CDR3 is TGTGCCAGCAGTGACGGACAGGGGACAGATACGCAGTATTTT. Based on the CDR3 plus reference TRBV25-1 and TRBJ2-3, the full variable domain is EADIYQTPRYLVIGTGKKITLECSQTMGHDKMYWYQQDPGMELHLIHYSYGVNSTEKGDLSSESTVSRIRTEHFPLTLESARPSHTSQYLCASSDGQGTDTQYFGPGTRLTVL.